A single sample is the source of the 27 T cell receptor beta chains below, sequenced in a study of blood T cell repertoires in COVID-19. Some clones are missing from TCRdb's copy, which holds only in-frame ones; the method was immunoSEQ multiplex PCR. The repertoire holds fewer than 80,000 clones, with almost 90% as singletons. The sequenced material came from peripheral blood. The receptors stem from a woman in her forties or fifties with active or convalescent COVID-19.

The genes are TRBV6-5 and TRBJ2-7, with TRBD1 matching over 8 bases. V gave up 5 bases and J gave up 7 bases; unmatched junction bases: 10. The CDR3 runs 14 residues. Germline-derived CDR1 and CDR2 are MNHEY and SVGAGI. CDR3 DNA sequence: TGTGCCAGCAGTACCACAGGGGGTACGCGAGAGCAGTACTTC. Encoded protein: CASSTTGGTREQYF.

Only one count was recorded for this clone. The chain recombines TRBV6-5 with TRBJ2-7; 11 nucleotides agree with TRBD1. CDR1 MNHEY and CDR2 SVGAGI come from the germline V gene. V trimming: 6 bases; J trimming: 7 bases; junction bases outside the gene matches: 8. CDR3 size: 14 residues. In DNA, the CDR3 is TGTGCCAGCAGAGTAGGACAGGGGGCGTGGGAGCAGTACTTC. Translating it yields CASRVGQGAWEQYF.

The V and J genes are TRBV9 and TRBJ2-1; tentatively, D is TRBD2 (6 bases). The germline V gene has CDR1 SGDLS and CDR2 YYNGEE. The V gene lost 0 bases and the J gene lost 3 bases, with 10 bases spanning the gap. This CDR3 is 15 amino acids long. The CDR3 nucleotides read TGTGCCAGCAGCGTAGTGGGACTCAACTACAATGAGCAGTTCTTC. This translates into CASSVVGLNYNEQFF.

The chain carries TRBV30 and TRBJ1-5, with 7 nucleotides matching TRBD1. Losses at the gene ends were 2 bases for V and 7 bases for J; bases not matched to a gene: 17. CDR3 size: 17 residues. Germline CDR1 reads GTSNPN; CDR2 reads SVGIG (reference sequence). This chain's CDR3 is CAWSHKWGDRVQQPQHF. The CDR3 nucleotides are TGTGCCTGGAGTCACAAATGGGGCGACAGGGTCCAACAGCCCCAGCATTTT.

The chain has TRBV5-5 and TRBJ2-7; 11 bases are a match to TRBD2. The CDR3 covers 15 residues. The germline gives CDR1 SGHKS, CDR2 YYEKEE (reference sequence). The J segment lost 3 bases and the V segment lost 2 bases, leaving 4 bases of the junction unmatched. The CDR3 DNA is TGTGCCAGCAGCTTACTAGCGGGAGACGGCTACGAGCAGTACTTC. Translating it yields CASSLLAGDGYEQYF. Together with reference TRBV5-5 and TRBJ2-7, the CDR3 gives the full variable domain: DAGVTQSPTHLIKTRGQQVTLRCSPISGHKSVSWYQQVLGQGPQFIFQYYEKEERGRGNFPDRFSARQFPNYSSELNVNALLLGDSALYLCASSLLAGDGYEQYFGPGTRLTVT.

V gene TRBV18 combines with J gene TRBJ2-7, with a possible D match to TRBD2 (5 bases). V lost 5 bases, J lost 3 bases, and 14 bases lay in between. Germline assignment: CDR1 KGHSH and CDR2 LQKENI. The CDR3 is made up of 14 amino acids. DNA for the CDR3: TGTGCCAGCTCAGCAAGCGGCGGGCGCTACGAGCAGTACTTC. Its protein is CASSASGGRYEQYF.

V and J are TRBV9 and TRBJ2-7; a weak D match, TRBD2 (5 bases). Trimming took 1 base from V and 3 from J, leaving 11 bases between them. The CDR3 is 14 residues long. The V gene's germline CDR1 is SGDLS and CDR2 YYNGEE. DNA of the CDR3: TGTGCCAGCAGCGTATTAGGAGGTGTCTACGAGCAGTACTTC. Its protein is CASSVLGGVYEQYF.

The gene calls are TRBV5-6 and TRBJ2-1; TRBD2 might be the D (6 bases). The CDR3 has 16 amino acids. Germline V gives CDR1 SGHDT, CDR2 YYEEEE. Deletions cut 4 bases from V and 4 bases from J, with 18 bases between. CDR3 amino acids: CASSRLVGSRYNEQFF. The CDR3 coding sequence is TGTGCCAGCAGCCGGCTGGTCGGGAGTAGGTACAATGAGCAGTTCTTC.

The genes are TRBV4-1 and TRBJ2-1, with 11 bases matching TRBD2. The CDR3 sequence is 22 residues long. V dropped 2 bases and J dropped 1; count of bases not matched to a gene: 19. Germline assignment: CDR1 MGHRA and CDR2 YSYEKL. DNA for the CDR3: TGCGCCAGCAGCCAAATTAAGTTCGGGACTAGCGGCACTTGGGTGTCCTACAATGAGCAGTTCTTC. Its protein product is CASSQIKFGTSGTWVSYNEQFF.

The J gene is TRBJ2-5, the V gene TRBV5-4, with TRBD2 as a possible D gene (6 bases). This CDR3 comprises 15 residues. V dropped 1 base and J dropped 2 bases, with 12 bases sitting between them. CDR1 and CDR2 from the germline V gene are SGHNT and YYREEE (reference sequence). Here the CDR3 DNA reads TGTGCCAGCAGCTTGACCCCTAGCGAACAAGAGACCCAGTACTTC. Protein product: CASSLTPSEQETQYF.

This clone was seen once. This chain uses TRBV2 with TRBJ1-5; TRBD1 matches at 8 bases. J lost 6 bases, V lost 5 bases, and 6 bases had no gene match. Germline CDR1 reads SNHLY; CDR2 reads FYNNEI. This CDR3 comprises 14 residues. Here the CDR3 DNA reads TGTGCCAGCAGTCGGACAGGGAGCTTTCAGCCCCAGCATTTT. This codes for CASSRTGSFQPQHF.

The rearrangement links TRBV18 to TRBJ1-1; D remains unclear. Germline CDR1 KGHSH, CDR2 LQKENI. V was pared by 2 bases and J by 5 bases, with 12 bases between. The CDR3 consists of 14 residues. This CDR3 reads CASSPTEAGTEAFF. The CDR3, as DNA: TGTGCCAGCTCACCAACAGAGGCGGGAACTGAAGCTTTCTTT.

The chain employs TRBV5-1 and TRBJ2-2; D is perhaps TRBD1 (6 bases). Deletions cut 2 bases from V and 0 bases from J, with 14 bases between. CDR1 and CDR2 (germline): SGHRS, YFSETQ. This CDR3 has 17 amino acids. Here the CDR3 DNA reads TGCGCCAGCAGCTTTATGGACAGTTACGCGAACACCGGGGAGCTGTTTTTT. Translating it yields CASSFMDSYANTGELFF.

As for this clone: Its ends do not fully match the called genes, so a read error is possible. The chain joins TRBV12-3 or TRBV12-4 to TRBJ2-1; a weak D match, TRBD2 (6 bases). This CDR3 has 13 residues. Here the CDR3 reads CASRLGGFDEQFF. CDR3 bases: TGTGCCAGCAGATTAGGAGGGTTCGATGAGCAGTTCTTC.

The CDR3, as DNA: TGTGCCAGCTCACCTGGGCTAGCGGACTACAATGAGCAGTTCTTC. The encoded protein is CASSPGLADYNEQFF. The chain recombines TRBV18 with TRBJ2-1, with 7 bases aligning to TRBD2. Germline V lookup: CDR1 KGHSH, CDR2 LQKENI. The CDR3 extends over 15 amino acids. V was pared by 3 bases and J by 3 bases, with 5 bases of the junction left unmatched. Complete variable domain (other parts from reference TRBV18 and TRBJ2-1): NAGVMQNPRHLVRRRGQEARLRCSPMKGHSHVYWYRQLPEEGLKFMVYLQKENIIDESGMPKERFSAEFPKEGPSILRIQQVVRGDSAAYFCASSPGLADYNEQFFGPGTRLTVL.

The chain uses TRBV6-4 and TRBJ2-5, with TRBD2 matching 7 bases. Per the germline V gene, CDR1 is MRHNA and CDR2 is SNTAGT. V was pared by 5 bases and J by 5 bases, with 8 bases of the junction left unmatched. CDR3 length: 14 amino acids. CDR3 DNA sequence: TGTGCCAGCAGTAACCAACTAGCGTTGGAGACCCAGTACTTC. This codes for CASSNQLALETQYF.

The chain uses TRBV4-1 and TRBJ1-5, with TRBD1 identical over 7 bases. This CDR3 spans 15 amino acids. V trimming: 1 base; J trimming: 4 bases; junction bases outside the gene matches: 4. Germline V gene sequence: CDR1 MGHRA, CDR2 YSYEKL. Written as DNA, the CDR3 is TGCGCCAGCAGCCAAGTACGACAGGGAAATCAGCCCCAGCATTTT. Translation: CASSQVRQGNQPQHF.

The gene calls are TRBV3-1 (or the pseudogene TRBV3-2) and TRBJ1-1; the D gene is possibly TRBD1 (5 bases). CDR3 length equals 13 residues. CDR1 LGHDT and CDR2 YNNKEL come from the germline V gene (reference sequence). V lost 5 bases, J lost 7 bases, and 14 bases lay in between. CDR3 sequence reads: CASSGIGAHEAFF. As DNA, the CDR3 is TGTGCCAGCAGCGGAATTGGGGCACATGAAGCTTTCTTT.

The chain is built from TRBV7-3 and TRBJ2-1; TRBD2 might be the D (6 bases). Per the germline V gene, CDR1 is SGHTA and CDR2 is FQGTGA. The CDR3 covers 15 residues. The V end was cut by 4 bases, the J end by 6 bases, with 16 bases between. CDR3 sequence (DNA): TGTGCCAGCAGCTGGGGCGGGGCGGGTTCCAATGAGCAGTTCTTC. Translated, it gives CASSWGGAGSNEQFF. Full variable domain (remainder filled in from reference TRBV7-3 and TRBJ2-1): GAGVSQTPSNKVTEKGKYVELRCDPISGHTALYWYRQSLGQGPEFLIYFQGTGAADDSGLPNDRFFAVRPEGSVSTLKIQRTERGDSAVYLCASSWGGAGSNEQFFGPGTRLTVL.

This chain joins TRBV10-3 and TRBJ2-7, with D tentatively TRBD1 (5 bases). The CDR3 spans 15 residues. V was shortened by 4 bases and J by 2 bases, with 15 bases between the two germline ends. Per germline, CDR1 ENHRY and CDR2 SYGVKD. The CDR3 here is CAISGALGATYEQYF. The CDR3 region has the DNA TGTGCCATCAGTGGGGCCCTAGGGGCGACCTACGAGCAGTACTTC.

The J gene is TRBJ2-3, the V gene TRBV9; D might be TRBD2 (6 bases). Germline CDR1 and CDR2: SGDLS and YYNGEE. This CDR3 region has 15 residues. V was shortened by 0 bases and J by 3 bases, with 11 bases between the two germline ends. The CDR3 loop is CASSVAGVGTDTQYF. CDR3 nucleotides: TGTGCCAGCAGCGTAGCGGGAGTTGGAACAGATACGCAGTATTTT.

The chain combines TRBV10-2 with TRBJ2-5; 12 bases agree with TRBD2. Germline loops: CDR1 WSHSY, CDR2 SAAADI. This CDR3 contains 14 residues. The V segment lost 5 bases and the J segment 5 bases; nucleotides outside the gene matches: 3. The CDR3 loop is CASSSTSGSETQYF. CDR3 DNA: TGCGCCAGCAGTTCGACTAGCGGGAGTGAGACCCAGTACTTC.

The chain carries TRBV3-1 (or the pseudogene TRBV3-2) and TRBJ2-1, with D possibly TRBD1 on 5 matching bases. CDR1 and CDR2 from the germline V gene are LGHDT and YNNKEL (reference sequence). The CDR3 is made up of 14 amino acids. The V gene lost 1 base and the J gene lost 5 bases, with 9 bases spanning the gap. This CDR3 reads CASSQVRADNEQFF. In DNA form, the CDR3 reads TGTGCCAGCAGCCAAGTCAGGGCTGACAATGAGCAGTTCTTC.

The V call is TRBV27, the J call TRBJ2-3, with D maybe TRBD1 (6 bases). Germline loops: CDR1 MNHEY, CDR2 SMNVEV (reference sequence). V gave up 6 bases and J gave up 1 base, with 11 bases separating them. The CDR3 sequence is 14 residues long. The CDR3 region is CASRTGYGTDTQYF. DNA for the CDR3: TGTGCCAGCAGAACAGGGTATGGCACAGATACGCAGTATTTT.

In this sample, this clone turned up a few times. The chain carries TRBV7-9 and TRBJ1-2; a weak D match, TRBD1 (5 bases). The CDR3 is 12 amino acids. CDR1 SEHNR and CDR2 FQNEAQ come from the germline V gene (reference sequence). V lost 5 bases to trimming and J lost 8 bases, with 12 bases between them. CDR3 region: CASSQGLIGYTF. The CDR3 nucleotides are TGTGCCAGCAGCCAGGGACTCATAGGCTACACCTTC.

This chain links TRBV3-1 (or the pseudogene TRBV3-2) with TRBJ2-5; a weak D match, TRBD1 (6 bases). Germline CDR1 reads LGHDT; CDR2 reads YNNKEL (reference sequence). V was pared by 4 bases and J by 5 bases, with 17 bases between. This CDR3 has 15 residues. The CDR3: CASSLSQGIGETQYF. In nucleotides, the CDR3 is TGTGCCAGCAGCCTCTCCCAGGGGATAGGGGAGACCCAGTACTTC.

This clone is judged medium-sized. The chain links TRBV5-4 to TRBJ2-1, with D possibly being TRBD2 (5 bases). Trimming shortened V by 4 bases and J by 9 bases, and 11 bases separated the two germline ends. This CDR3 has 12 residues. Per the germline V gene, CDR1 is SGHNT and CDR2 is YYREEE (reference sequence). This CDR3 reads CASSPASPEQFF. CDR3 DNA sequence: TGTGCCAGCAGCCCCGCTAGCCCTGAGCAGTTCTTC. Full variable domain (outside the CDR3, taken from reference TRBV5-4 and TRBJ2-1): ETGVTQSPTHLIKTRGQQVTLRCSSQSGHNTVSWYQQALGQGPQFIFQYYREEENGRGNFPPRFSGLQFPNYSSELNVNALELDDSALYLCASSPASPEQFFGPGTRLTVL.